This passage covers 10 T cell receptor beta chains from one sample sequenced in a study of human T cells and chemical hapten exposure. Documented time point: patch test 1, 2 weeks after DPC sensitization. This sample's treatment: therapeutic diphenylcyclopropenone sensitization with weekly scalp DPC. One entry per CDR3 protein, called by TCRdb with MiXCR from the RACE reads. Among 150,000 to 200,000 distinct CDR3 sequences listed, 14% were seen once. Sample: whole blood, taken in connection with sensitization to the hapten diphenylcyclopropenone (DPC). These receptor sequences come from a woman aged 25-40 years with alopecia areata. Some clones in this sample may be carry-over from other donors' samples.

This clonotype has a count of ten or more. The chain combines TRBV11-2 with TRBJ2-7, with a weak D call TRBD1 (5 bases). Germline CDR1 is SGHAT and CDR2 is FQNNGV. Trimming took off 2 bases at V and 3 bases at J, with 14 bases between the two ends. The CDR3 covers 15 residues. The CDR3 protein is CASSLNKGQSYEQYF. In nucleotides, the CDR3 is TGTGCCAGCAGCTTAAATAAGGGGCAGAGCTACGAGCAGTACTTC.

This clonotype has only a few counts. The chain links TRBV25-1 to TRBJ1-3; a weak D match, TRBD1 (6 bases). This CDR3 region has 14 residues. Trimming took 4 bases from V and 7 from J, leaving 14 bases between them. Germline V lookup: CDR1 MGHDK, CDR2 SYGVNS. The CDR3 loop is CASSGFGQGNTIYF. The CDR3 DNA reads TGTGCCAGCAGTGGGTTTGGGCAGGGGAACACCATATATTTT.

This clonotype was seen more than once but under ten times. This chain connects TRBV19 to TRBJ1-5; D ambiguous. Deletions cut 0 bases from V and 7 bases from J, with 4 bases between. The CDR3 is 12 amino acids. The germline CDR1 and CDR2 sequences are LNHDA and SQIVND (reference sequence). The CDR3 region is CASSIEGQPQHF. The CDR3 bases are TGTGCCAGTAGTATAGAGGGGCAGCCCCAGCATTTT.

V and J are TRBV4-3 and TRBJ2-2; D remains unclear. Germline V gene lookup returns CDR1 LGHNA and CDR2 YSLEER. V lost 1 base and J lost 0, with 6 bases in between. This CDR3 contains 15 residues. The CDR3 is CASSQGAANTGELFF. Written as DNA, the CDR3 is TGCGCCAGCAGCCAAGGGGCAGCGAACACCGGGGAGCTGTTTTTT.

The rearrangement uses TRBV10-3 and TRBJ2-2, with D hard to call. Germline CDR1 is ENHRY and CDR2 is SYGVKD. The germline V and J ends were trimmed by 1 base and 2 bases, with 2 bases remaining between them. This CDR3 comprises 13 residues. The CDR3 protein is CAISELNTGELFF. In nucleotides, the CDR3 is TGTGCCATCAGTGAGTTAAACACCGGGGAGCTGTTTTTT.

This clonotype was picked up a small number of times. J is TRBJ1-3 and V is TRBV28; D call uncertain. Germline CDR1 and CDR2: MDHEN and SYDVKM. Trimming left V 6 bases short and J 0 bases short, with 12 bases between. The CDR3 loop spans 15 amino acids. The CDR3 DNA reads TGTGCCAGCAGCCCCCTGACGGGCTCTGGAAACACCATATATTTT. Protein: CASSPLTGSGNTIYF.

This clonotype was recorded a few times. J is TRBJ1-1 and V is TRBV11-3; TRBD1 might be the D (5 bases). The CDR3 covers 17 residues. CDR1 is SGHNT and CDR2 is YENEEA in the germline V gene. Trimming removed 0 bases from V and 0 bases from J, with 14 bases in between. The CDR3 DNA reads as TGTGCCAGCAGCTTAGAGGCCCAGGGCCCCATGAACACTGAAGCTTTCTTT. Encoded protein: CASSLEAQGPMNTEAFF.

This clonotype has just a few counts. CDR3 region: CASRWQGDYNEQFF. The CDR3 DNA reads as TGCGCCAGCAGATGGCAGGGGGATTACAATGAGCAGTTCTTC. The rearrangement joins TRBV5-1 to TRBJ2-1; 7 bases match TRBD1. V shed 5 bases and J 4 bases; nucleotides not matched to a gene: 6. The CDR3 consists of 14 residues. The V gene's germline CDR1 is SGHRS and CDR2 YFSETQ.

CDR3: CASSLTDTPLGGYTF. The CDR3 bases are TGTGCCAGCAGCTTGACAGATACTCCTTTGGGTGGCTACACCTTC. V gene TRBV5-4 combines with J gene TRBJ1-2; no firm D call. The CDR3 length is 15 residues. Trimming took off 1 base at V and 7 bases at J, with 17 bases between the two ends. The germline V gene has CDR1 SGHNT and CDR2 YYREEE (reference sequence).

In this sample, this clonotype turned up a few times. The chain recombines TRBV20-1 with TRBJ2-1; a possible D gene is TRBD2 (6 bases). Per the germline V gene, CDR1 is DFQATT and CDR2 is SNEGSKA (reference sequence). CDR3 length: 16 residues. V shed 0 bases and J shed 7 bases, with 19 bases lying between them. The chain's CDR3 is CSARDQRAGVVNEQFF. The CDR3 DNA sequence: TGCAGTGCTAGAGATCAACGAGCGGGTGTCGTAAATGAGCAGTTCTTC.